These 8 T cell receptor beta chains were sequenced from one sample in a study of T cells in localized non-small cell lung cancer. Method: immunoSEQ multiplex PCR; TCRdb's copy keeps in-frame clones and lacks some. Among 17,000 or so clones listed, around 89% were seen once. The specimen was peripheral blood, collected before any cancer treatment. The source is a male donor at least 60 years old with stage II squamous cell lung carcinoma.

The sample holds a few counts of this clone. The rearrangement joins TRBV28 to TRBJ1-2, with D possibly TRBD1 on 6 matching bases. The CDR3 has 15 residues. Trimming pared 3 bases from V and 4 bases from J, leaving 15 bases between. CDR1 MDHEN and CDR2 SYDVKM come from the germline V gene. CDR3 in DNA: TGTGCCAGCAGTTTTGGCGGGGGCACGGCCTATGGCTACACCTTC. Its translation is CASSFGGGTAYGYTF.

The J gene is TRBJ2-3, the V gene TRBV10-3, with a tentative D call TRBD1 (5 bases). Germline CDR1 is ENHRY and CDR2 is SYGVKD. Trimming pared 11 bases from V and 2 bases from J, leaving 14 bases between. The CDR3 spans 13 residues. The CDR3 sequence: CAAKGWSTDTQYF. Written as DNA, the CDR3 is TGTGCCGCAAAGGGGTGGTCCACAGATACGCAGTATTTT.

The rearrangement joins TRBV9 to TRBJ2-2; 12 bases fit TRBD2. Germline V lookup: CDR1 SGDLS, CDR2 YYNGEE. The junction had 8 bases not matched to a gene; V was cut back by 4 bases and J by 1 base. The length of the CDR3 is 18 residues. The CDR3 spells CASSLRGTSGLNTGELFF. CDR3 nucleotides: TGTGCCAGCAGCTTACGAGGGACTAGCGGGTTGAACACCGGGGAGCTGTTTTTT.

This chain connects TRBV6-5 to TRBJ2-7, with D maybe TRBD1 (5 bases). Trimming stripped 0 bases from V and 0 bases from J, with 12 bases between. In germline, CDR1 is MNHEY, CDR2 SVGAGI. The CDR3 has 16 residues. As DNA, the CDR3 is TGTGCCAGCAGTTACTCGTACAGGTTCGGCTCCTACGAGCAGTACTTC. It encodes CASSYSYRFGSYEQYF.

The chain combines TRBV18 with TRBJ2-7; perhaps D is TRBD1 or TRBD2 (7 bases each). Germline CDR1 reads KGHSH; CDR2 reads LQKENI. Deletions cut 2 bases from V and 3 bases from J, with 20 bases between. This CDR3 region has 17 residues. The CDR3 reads CASSPDWTGGTNYEQYF. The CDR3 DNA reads TGTGCCAGCTCACCAGATTGGACAGGTGGGACTAACTACGAGCAGTACTTC.

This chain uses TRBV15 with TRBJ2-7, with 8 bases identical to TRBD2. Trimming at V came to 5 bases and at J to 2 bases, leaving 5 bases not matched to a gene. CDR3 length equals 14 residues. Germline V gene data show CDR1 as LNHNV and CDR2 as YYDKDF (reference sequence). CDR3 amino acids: CATSHGGATYEQYF. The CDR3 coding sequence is TGTGCCACCAGCCACGGGGGGGCGACCTACGAGCAGTACTTC.

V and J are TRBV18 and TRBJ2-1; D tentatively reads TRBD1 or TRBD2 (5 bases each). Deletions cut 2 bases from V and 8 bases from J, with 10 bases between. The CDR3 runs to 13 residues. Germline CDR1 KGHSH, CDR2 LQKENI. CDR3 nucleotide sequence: TGTGCCAGCTCACCAATCCGGGGCGATGAGCAGTTCTTC. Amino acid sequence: CASSPIRGDEQFF.

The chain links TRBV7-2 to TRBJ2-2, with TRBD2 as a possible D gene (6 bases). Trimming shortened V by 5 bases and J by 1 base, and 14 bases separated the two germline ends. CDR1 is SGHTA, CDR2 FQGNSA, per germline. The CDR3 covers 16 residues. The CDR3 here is CASSRDGGLNTGELFF. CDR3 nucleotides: TGTGCCAGCAGCCGAGATGGGGGGTTGAACACCGGGGAGCTGTTTTTT.